This T cell receptor beta chain derives from a study of blood T cell repertoires in COVID-19 (dated by TCRdb to about 2020). In terms of the full investigation: Collaborator samples came from the United States, Italy and Spain and covered acute and convalescent phases of COVID-19. The material from the prospective study consisted of cDNA or gDNA derived from T cells, B-cell-depleted T cells, or PBMCs. Subjects who had been exposed to COVID-19, were actively infected with it, or had recovered from it provided the deeply sampled blood TCRbeta repertoires that made up the dataset. The repertoires were released in a freely available public database intended as a resource for research on the immune response to SARS-CoV-2. Samples were obtained from the ongoing ImmuneRACE study (first 160 participants) and from about 1,300 subjects provided by 6 global collaborators. The sample metadata nearly always contained a de-identified subject ID, COVID-19 status, age in years and sex. Where available, HLA class I and class II types were obtained from metadata supplied by the sample provider rather than from assay-based typing. Summary of the overall study and its limitations: The quantity of clinical and demographic metadata differed by source and by participant and was supplied without curation.

About this clone itself: This clone's antigen is unknown. Per-nucleotide qualities are absent, and no much larger clonotype sits a single base away.

A distance of 9 bases separates the germline ends of V and J, which lose 0 bases and 2 bases respectively. The CDR3 runs 14 residues from the cysteine to the phenylalanine. This entry keeps only the CDR3 DNA: 42 bases, framed from base 1. CDR1 and CDR2, per the germline V gene, are SGDLS and YYNGEE. A second Seattle source provided samples from volunteer blood donors who had recovered from COVID-19. Each collaborating institution followed its own protocols to collect whole blood in K2EDTA tubes. For TCRbeta analysis, collaborator samples were shipped as frozen whole blood, as isolated PBMCs, or as DNA extracted from either sample type. TCRbeta CDR3 regions were amplified from genomic DNA using the immunoSEQ Assay, a bias-controlled multiplex PCR. Under the source paper's analysis protocol: The number of nucleated cells in each sample was estimated from the amplification of reference gene primers within the assay. To quantify the absolute abundance of each unique TCRbeta CDR3 rearrangement, sequence reads were collapsed and filtered. For each sample, productive Simpson clonality was calculated as the square root of Simpson's diversity index across productive rearrangements. Entries here come from immuneACCESS through TCRdb and include only in-frame sequences with V and J called. Some clones fail to appear in such tables; in the studies checked, an unresolved V gene covers under half of the shortfall, and the cause of the remainder is unknown. V and J calls and clone size are given by that table; D and trimming were obtained from the DNA. Recorded for this sample are about 190,000 clones; 70% to 85% of them occurred a single time. The ten largest make up about 13% of the sample.

The V and J genes are TRBV9 and TRBJ2-7; the D gene is perhaps TRBD1, from 5 matching bases. The TCR originated in a man in his fifties who had recovered from COVID-19. Material for sequencing was peripheral blood. The CDR3 region has the sequence CASSVGQQPYEQYF. The bases are TGTGCCAGCAGCGTAGGACAGCAACCCTACGAGCAGTACTTC.